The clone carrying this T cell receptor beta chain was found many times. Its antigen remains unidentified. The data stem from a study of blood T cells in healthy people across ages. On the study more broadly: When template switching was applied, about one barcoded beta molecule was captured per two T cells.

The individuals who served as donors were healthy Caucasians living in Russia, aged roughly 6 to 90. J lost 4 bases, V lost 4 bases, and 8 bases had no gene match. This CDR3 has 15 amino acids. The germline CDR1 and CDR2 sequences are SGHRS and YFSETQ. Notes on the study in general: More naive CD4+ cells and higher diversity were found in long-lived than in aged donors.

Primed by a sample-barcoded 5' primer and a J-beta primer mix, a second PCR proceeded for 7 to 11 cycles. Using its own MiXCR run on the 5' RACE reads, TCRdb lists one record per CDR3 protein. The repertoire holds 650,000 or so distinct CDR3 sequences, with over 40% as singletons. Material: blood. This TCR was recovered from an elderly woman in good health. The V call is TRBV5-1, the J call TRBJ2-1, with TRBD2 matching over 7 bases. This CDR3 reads CASSPAGLPYNEQFF. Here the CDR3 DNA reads TGCGCCAGCAGCCCGGCGGGACTACCATACAATGAGCAGTTCTTC.